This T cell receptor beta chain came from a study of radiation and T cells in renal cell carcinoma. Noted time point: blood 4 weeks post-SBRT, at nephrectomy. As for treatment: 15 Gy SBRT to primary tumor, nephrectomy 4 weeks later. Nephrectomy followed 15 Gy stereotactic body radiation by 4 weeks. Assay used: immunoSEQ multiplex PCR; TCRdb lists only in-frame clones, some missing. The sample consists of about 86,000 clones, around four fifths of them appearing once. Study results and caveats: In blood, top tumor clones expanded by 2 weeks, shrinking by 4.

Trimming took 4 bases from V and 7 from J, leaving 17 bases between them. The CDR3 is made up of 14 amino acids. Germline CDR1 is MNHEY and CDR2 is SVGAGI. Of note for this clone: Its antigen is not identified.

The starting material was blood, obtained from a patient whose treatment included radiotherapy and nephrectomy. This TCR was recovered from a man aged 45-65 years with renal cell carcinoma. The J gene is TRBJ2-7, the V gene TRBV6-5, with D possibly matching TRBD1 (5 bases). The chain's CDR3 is CASSSGPWGVEQYF. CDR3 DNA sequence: TGTGCCAGCAGTTCTGGGCCTTGGGGCGTGGAGCAGTACTTC.